The TCR beta chain under discussion was sequenced for a study of identical twins. General study results and limits: It was cross-sectional statistical analysis, not following the same donors, that the conclusions relied on.

Deletions cut 10 bases from V and 2 bases from J, with 17 bases between. This CDR3 is built from 15 residues. A universal primer site came from template switching; cDNA carried unique molecular identifiers. TCRdb processed the 5' RACE reads anew with MiXCR; each CDR3 protein has one entry. Here the sample spans about 480,000 distinct CDR3 sequences, 11% to 15% being singletons. Healthy Caucasians, and only they, were the donors. In the case of this clonotype: Its target is unknown.

This sample was shared with a second study, whose subject was yellow fever vaccine responses in identical twins.

The sequence came from a woman aged 18-30 years in good health. Input material: CD4+ T cells sorted from blood. The rearrangement joins TRBV12-3 or TRBV12-4 to TRBJ2-2, with D maybe TRBD1 (5 bases). CDR3 sequence reads: CAIYLNRRNTGELFF. Here the CDR3 DNA reads TGTGCCATCTACCTGAACAGGAGAAACACCGGGGAGCTGTTTTTT.